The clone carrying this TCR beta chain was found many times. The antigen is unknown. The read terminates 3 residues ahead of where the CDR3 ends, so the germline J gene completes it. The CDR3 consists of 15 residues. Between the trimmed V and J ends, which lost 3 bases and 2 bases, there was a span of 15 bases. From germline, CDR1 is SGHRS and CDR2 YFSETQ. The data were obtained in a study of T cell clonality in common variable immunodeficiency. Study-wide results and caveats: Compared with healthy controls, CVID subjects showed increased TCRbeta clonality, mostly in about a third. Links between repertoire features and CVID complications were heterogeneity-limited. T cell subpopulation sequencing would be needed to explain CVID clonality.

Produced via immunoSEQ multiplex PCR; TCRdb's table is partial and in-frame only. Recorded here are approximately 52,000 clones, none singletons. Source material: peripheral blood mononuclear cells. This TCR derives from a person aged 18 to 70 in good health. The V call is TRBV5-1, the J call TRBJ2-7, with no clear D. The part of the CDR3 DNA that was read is TGCGCCAGCAGCTCCCACGAGACACTTACCTACGAG. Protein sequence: CASSSHETLTYE. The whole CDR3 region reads CASSSHETLTYEQYF.